Presented here are 3 T cell receptor beta chains from one specimen sequenced in a study of blood T cells in healthy people across ages. With a J-beta primer mix and a sample-barcoded 5' primer, a second PCR ran about 7 to 12 cycles. TCRdb analysed the 5' RACE reads with MiXCR anew, one entry per CDR3 protein. The sample consists of roughly 2 million distinct CDR3 sequences, just under 50% of them appearing once. The sequenced sample was blood. Source of these receptors: a woman between 35 and 50 years old in good health.

V is TRBV27 and J is TRBJ1-2; TRBD1 agrees at 9 bases. Germline lookup yields CDR1 MNHEY and CDR2 SMNVEV (reference sequence). Trimming cost V 2 bases and J 8 bases; bases outside gene matches: 9. The CDR3 has 15 residues. The CDR3 DNA is TGTGCCAGCAGTTTAAACGACAGGGGGGTAGGCGGCTACACCTTC. Amino acids: CASSLNDRGVGGYTF.

The chain combines TRBV7-8 with TRBJ1-2, with a weak D call TRBD1 (6 bases). The CDR3 totals 14 residues. Trimming cost V 5 bases and J 8 bases, with 18 bases left between them. The germline V gene encodes CDR1 SGHVS and CDR2 FQNEAQ. The CDR3 is CASSVGGQGRGYTF. DNA of the CDR3: TGTGCCAGCAGCGTCGGGGGGCAAGGAAGGGGCTACACCTTC.

The V gene is TRBV28, the J gene TRBJ2-7; 7 bases fit TRBD1. There are 14 residues in the CDR3. V trimming: 5 bases; J trimming: 3 bases; junction bases outside the gene matches: 7. Germline CDR1 MDHEN, CDR2 SYDVKM. In nucleotides, the CDR3 is TGTGCCAGCAGTAGACAGGGAGAGGGCTACGAGCAGTACTTC. Its protein is CASSRQGEGYEQYF.